The entry below describes one T cell receptor beta chain. Its antigen is unidentified. The Oncomine TCR Beta short-read assay was what sequenced the DNA obtained from cultured CD4+ T cells. From CD4+ T cells that had been cultured, genomic DNA was extracted. A single record per CDR3 protein comes from TCRdb applying MiXCR to the PCR reads. The sample includes approximately 17,000 distinct CDR3 sequences, 70% to 75% of them seen just once. Stated treatment: approximately nine-day PBMC culture with coronavirus spike peptide pools or control peptides (ViraFEST assay). V lost 5 bases to trimming and J lost 11 bases, with 18 bases between them. The length of the CDR3 is 13 residues. Germline V lookup: CDR1 MNHEY, CDR2 SMNVEV (reference sequence). The data derive from a study of vaccination and CD4 T cells after COVID-19. Study overall: Several convalescent cases were mild and one was severe, and all had been SARS-CoV-2 positive by nasal swab PCR. In the control cultures, a CEFX pool, an HIV-1 Nef pool, or no peptide was supplied. There were six male and four female convalescents, and two of them were Hispanic.

The sequencing input was CD4+ T cells from blood, cultured in vitro. The TCR sequence derives from a human donor who had recovered from COVID-19. This rearrangement joins TRBV27 to TRBJ1-1, with D uncertain. The CDR3 DNA reads TGTGCCAGCAGTCTTGACTCCCTGGGTTGGGCTTTCTTT. This encodes CASSLDSLGWAFF.